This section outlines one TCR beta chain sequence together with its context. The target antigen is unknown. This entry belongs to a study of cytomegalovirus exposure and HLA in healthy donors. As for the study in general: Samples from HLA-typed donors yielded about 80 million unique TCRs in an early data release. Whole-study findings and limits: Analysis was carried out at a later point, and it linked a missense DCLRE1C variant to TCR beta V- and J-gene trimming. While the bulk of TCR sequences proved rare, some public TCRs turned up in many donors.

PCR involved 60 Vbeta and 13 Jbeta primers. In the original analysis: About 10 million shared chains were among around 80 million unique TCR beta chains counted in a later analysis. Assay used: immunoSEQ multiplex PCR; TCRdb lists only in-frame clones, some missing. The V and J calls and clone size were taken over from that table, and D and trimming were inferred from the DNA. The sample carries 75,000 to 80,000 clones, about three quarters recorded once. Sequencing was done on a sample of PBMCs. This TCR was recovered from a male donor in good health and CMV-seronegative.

CDR3 region: CASSEGSVTSYEQYF. The CDR3 bases are TGTGCCAGCAGTGAAGGGTCTGTAACGTCCTACGAGCAGTACTTC. The rearrangement links TRBV2 to TRBJ2-5; D gene unclear. The tail of the sequence fits TRBJ2-7 better, so the J call may be wrong. Germline V gives CDR1 SNHLY, CDR2 FYNNEI. CDR3 length equals 15 residues.